This T cell receptor (beta chain) was captured in a study of control samples from healthy donors and cancer patients. This clone was seen only once. Generated by immunoSEQ multiplex PCR, the TCRdb table keeps only in-frame clones and is missing some. The sample carries 150,000 or so clones, 88% recorded once. Trimming shortened V by 5 bases and J by 2 bases, and 20 bases separated the two germline ends. The CDR3 totals 16 residues. Per germline, CDR1 SGHDT and CDR2 YYEEEE. The receptor was derived from a man aged 18 to 29 in good health. The chain links TRBV5-6 to TRBJ2-7; no firm D call. The sample taken for sequencing was blood. The CDR3 region is CASSPPNPGIAYEQYF. The CDR3 DNA is TGTGCCAGCAGTCCTCCCAATCCGGGTATCGCCTACGAGCAGTACTTC.